In its sample, the clone carrying this T cell receptor (beta chain) was seen once. Its antigen is not known. Profiling relied on immunoSEQ multiplex PCR, and the TCRdb table lists in-frame clones only, not all of them. The sample shows some 140,000 clones, about 92% of them seen only once. The data were obtained in a study of OX40 agonist ivuxolimab in advanced cancers. CDR1 SGHDT and CDR2 YYEEEE come from the germline V gene. The length of the CDR3 is 14 residues. V lost 2 bases and J 0 bases, leaving 6 bases between the germline ends. Prior autoimmune disease or systemic immunosuppression barred patients. Findings of the study overall: Clonal expansion among partial responders at 0.1-3.0 mg/kg ranked near the lowest.

Sample: CD4+ or CD8+ T cells sorted from blood, taken in a trial of the OX40 agonist ivuxolimab. This clonotype was obtained from an adult with an advanced solid tumor such as melanoma, head and neck, liver or kidney cancer. The chain recombines TRBV5-6 with TRBJ1-3; D perhaps matches TRBD1 (5 bases). The DNA for the CDR3 is TGTGCCAGCAGCTTCGGGGCCTCTGGAAACACCATATATTTT. Translated, it gives CASSFGASGNTIYF. The entire variable domain, with the rest obtained from reference TRBV5-6 and TRBJ1-3, is as follows: DAGVTQSPTHLIKTRGQQVTLRCSPKSGHDTVSWYQQALGQGPQFIFQYYEEEERQRGNFPDRFSGHQFPNYSSELNVNALLLGDSALYLCASSFGASGNTIYFGEGSWLTVV.